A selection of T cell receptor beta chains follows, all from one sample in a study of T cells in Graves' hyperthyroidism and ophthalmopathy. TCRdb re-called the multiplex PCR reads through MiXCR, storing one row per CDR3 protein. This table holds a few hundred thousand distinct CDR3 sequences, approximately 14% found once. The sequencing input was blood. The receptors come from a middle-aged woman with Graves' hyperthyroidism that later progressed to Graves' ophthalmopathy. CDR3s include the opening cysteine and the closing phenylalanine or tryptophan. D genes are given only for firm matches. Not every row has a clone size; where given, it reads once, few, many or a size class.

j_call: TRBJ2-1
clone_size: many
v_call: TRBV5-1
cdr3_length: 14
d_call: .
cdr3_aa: CASSLGGGPSEQFF

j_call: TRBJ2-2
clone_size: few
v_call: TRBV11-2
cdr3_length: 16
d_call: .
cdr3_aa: CASSFGRTAHTRELFF

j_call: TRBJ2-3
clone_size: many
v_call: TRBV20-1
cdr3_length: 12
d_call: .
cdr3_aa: CSASGLIDTQYF

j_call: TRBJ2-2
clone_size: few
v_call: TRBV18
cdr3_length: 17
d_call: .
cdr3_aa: CASSPQTRRKNTGELFF

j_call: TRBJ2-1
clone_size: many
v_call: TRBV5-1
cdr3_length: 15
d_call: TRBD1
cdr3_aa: CASSPGTGGFDEQFF

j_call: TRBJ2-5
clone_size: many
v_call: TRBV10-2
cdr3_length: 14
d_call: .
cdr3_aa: CASRGGGPQETQYF

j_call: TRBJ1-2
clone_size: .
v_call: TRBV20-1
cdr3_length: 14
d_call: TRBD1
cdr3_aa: CNSQDRGLEGGYTF

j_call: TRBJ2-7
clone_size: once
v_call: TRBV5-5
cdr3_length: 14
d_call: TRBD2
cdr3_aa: CASSLVAGSREQYF

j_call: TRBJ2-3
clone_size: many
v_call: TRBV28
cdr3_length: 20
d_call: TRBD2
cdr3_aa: CASSRFSGGGGAFSADTQYF

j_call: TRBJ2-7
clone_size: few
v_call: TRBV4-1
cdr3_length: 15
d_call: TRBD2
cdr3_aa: CASSQDLAGTYEQYF

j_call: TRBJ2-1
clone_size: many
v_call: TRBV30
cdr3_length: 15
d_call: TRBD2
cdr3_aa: CAWSVPGTTDNEQFF

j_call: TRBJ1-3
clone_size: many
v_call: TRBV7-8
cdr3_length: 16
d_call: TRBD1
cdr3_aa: CASSLPSTGSGNTIYF

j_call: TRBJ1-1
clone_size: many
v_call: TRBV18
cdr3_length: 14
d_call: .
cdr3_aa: CASSPSSGATEAFF

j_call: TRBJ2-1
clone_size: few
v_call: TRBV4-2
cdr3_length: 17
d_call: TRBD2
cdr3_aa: CASSQATSGSSYNEQFF

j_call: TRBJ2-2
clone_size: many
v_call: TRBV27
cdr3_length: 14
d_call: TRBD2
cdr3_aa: CASRLAGATGELFF

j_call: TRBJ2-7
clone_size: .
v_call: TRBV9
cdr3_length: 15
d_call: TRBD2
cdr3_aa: CASSVGLAGSYEQYF

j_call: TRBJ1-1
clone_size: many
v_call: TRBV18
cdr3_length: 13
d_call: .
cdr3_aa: CASSSTGITEAFF

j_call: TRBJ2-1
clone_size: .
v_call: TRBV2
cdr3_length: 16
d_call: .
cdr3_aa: CASSELVQGKYNEQFF

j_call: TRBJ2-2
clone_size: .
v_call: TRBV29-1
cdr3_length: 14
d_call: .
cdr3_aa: CSVRWTANTGELFF

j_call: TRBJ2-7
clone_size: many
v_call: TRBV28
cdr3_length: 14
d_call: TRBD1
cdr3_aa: CASAPGTGGYEQYF

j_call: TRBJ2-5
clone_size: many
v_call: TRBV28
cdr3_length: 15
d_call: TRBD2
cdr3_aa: CASSSTSGRRETQYF

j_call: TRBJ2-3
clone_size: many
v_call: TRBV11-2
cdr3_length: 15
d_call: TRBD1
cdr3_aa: CASSLGTGATDTQYF

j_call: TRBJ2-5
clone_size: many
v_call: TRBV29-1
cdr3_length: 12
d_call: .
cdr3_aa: CSAVAVRETQYF

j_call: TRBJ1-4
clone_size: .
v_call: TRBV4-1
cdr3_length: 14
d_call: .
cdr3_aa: CASSQDGQGGKLFF

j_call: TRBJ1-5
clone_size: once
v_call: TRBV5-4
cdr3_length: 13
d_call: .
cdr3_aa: CASSYGRNQPQHF

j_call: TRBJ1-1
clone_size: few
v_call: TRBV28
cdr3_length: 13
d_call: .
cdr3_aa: CASSSGRWTEAFF

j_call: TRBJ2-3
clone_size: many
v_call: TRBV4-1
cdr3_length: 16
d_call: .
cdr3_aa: CASSQFGSSTTDTQYF

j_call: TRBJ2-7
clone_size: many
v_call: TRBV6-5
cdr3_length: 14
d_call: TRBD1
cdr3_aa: CASSYTGGPYEQYF

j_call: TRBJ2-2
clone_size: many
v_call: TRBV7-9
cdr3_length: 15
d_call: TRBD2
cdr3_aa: CASSLTSGSTGELFF

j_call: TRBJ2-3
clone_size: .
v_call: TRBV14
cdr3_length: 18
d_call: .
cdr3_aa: CASSQDRGTGAGSGTQYF

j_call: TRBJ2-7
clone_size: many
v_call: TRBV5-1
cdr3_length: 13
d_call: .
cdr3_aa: CASSWDGSYEQYF

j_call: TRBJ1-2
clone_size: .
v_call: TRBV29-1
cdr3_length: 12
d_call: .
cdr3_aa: CSVEGPSTIYTF

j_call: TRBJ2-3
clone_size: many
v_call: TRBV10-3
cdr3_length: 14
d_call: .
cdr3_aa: CAISASSVTDTQYF

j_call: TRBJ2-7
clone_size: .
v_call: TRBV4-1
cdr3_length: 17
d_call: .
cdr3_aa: CASSHDLQGGAEYEQYF

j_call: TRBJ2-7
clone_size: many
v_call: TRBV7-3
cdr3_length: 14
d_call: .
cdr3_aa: CASSLGIGGYEQYF

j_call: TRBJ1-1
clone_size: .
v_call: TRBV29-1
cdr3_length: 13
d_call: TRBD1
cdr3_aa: CSVGISGGTEAFF

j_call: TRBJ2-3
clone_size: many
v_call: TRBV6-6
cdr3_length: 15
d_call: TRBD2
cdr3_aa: CASSYRAGGTDTQYF

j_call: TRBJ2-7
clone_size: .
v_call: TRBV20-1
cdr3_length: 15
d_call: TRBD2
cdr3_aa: CSARSRSGRKYEQYF

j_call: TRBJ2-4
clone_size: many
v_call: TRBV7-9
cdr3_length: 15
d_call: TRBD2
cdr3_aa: CASSDVAGRGNIQYF

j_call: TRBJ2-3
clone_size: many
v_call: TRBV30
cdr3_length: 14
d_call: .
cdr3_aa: CAWRAGRGADTQYF

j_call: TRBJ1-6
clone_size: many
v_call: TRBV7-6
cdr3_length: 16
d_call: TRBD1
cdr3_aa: CASSFGTGPNNSPLHF

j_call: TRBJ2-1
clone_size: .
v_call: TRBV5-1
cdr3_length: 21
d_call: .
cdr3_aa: CASSLGDLLGSEFVDHNEQFF

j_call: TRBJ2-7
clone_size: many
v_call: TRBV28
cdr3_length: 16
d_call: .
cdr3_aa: CASSGRGGGLSYEQYF